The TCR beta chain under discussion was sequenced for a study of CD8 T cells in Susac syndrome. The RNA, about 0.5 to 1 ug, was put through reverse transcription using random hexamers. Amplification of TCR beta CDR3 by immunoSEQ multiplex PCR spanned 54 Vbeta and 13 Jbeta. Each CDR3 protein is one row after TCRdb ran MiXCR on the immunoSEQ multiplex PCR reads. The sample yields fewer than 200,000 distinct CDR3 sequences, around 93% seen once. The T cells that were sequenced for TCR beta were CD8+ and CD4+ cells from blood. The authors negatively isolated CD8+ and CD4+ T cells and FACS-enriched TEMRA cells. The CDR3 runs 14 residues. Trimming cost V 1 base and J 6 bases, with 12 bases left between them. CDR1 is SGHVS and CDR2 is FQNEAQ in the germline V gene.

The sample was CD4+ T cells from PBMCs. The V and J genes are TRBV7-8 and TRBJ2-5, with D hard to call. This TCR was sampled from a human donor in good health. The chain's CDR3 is CASSLDEVGKTQYF. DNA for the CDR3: TGTGCCAGCAGCTTAGATGAAGTCGGAAAGACCCAGTACTTC.